Listed below are T cell receptor beta chains from one sample, sequenced in a study of cytomegalovirus exposure and HLA in healthy donors. Clones were sequenced by immunoSEQ multiplex PCR, and TCRdb holds only the in-frame ones, with some missing. The sample has around 93,000 clones, about 85% seen once. The specimen sequenced was PBMCs. The receptors derive from a young man in good health and CMV-seropositive. Each CDR3 is given with its conserved first and last residue. D genes are given only for firm matches. A row's size may be missing; if present it is once, few, many or a size class.

clone size: .
CDR3 length: 13
J gene: TRBJ2-1
D gene: TRBD1
V gene: TRBV13
CDR3 DNA: TGTGCCAGCAGCTTCGCCGGACAGGATGAGCAGTTCTTC
CDR3 protein: CASSFAGQDEQFF

clone size: .
CDR3 length: 13
J gene: TRBJ2-5
D gene: TRBD1
V gene: TRBV18
CDR3 DNA: TGTGCCAGCTCACCGACAGGGGAAGAGACCCAGTACTTC
CDR3 protein: CASSPTGEETQYF

clone size: .
CDR3 length: 12
J gene: TRBJ2-7
D gene: TRBD2
V gene: TRBV30
CDR3 DNA: TGTGCCTGGGGGCGGGAGGCCTACGAGCAGTACTTC
CDR3 protein: CAWGREAYEQYF

clone size: .
CDR3 length: 15
J gene: TRBJ2-1
D gene: TRBD2
V gene: TRBV28
CDR3 DNA: TGTGCCAGCAGTTTAGCGGGAGGCGCCTACAATGAGCAGTTCTTC
CDR3 protein: CASSLAGGAYNEQFF

clone size: .
CDR3 length: 15
J gene: TRBJ2-7
D gene: .
V gene: TRBV6-1
CDR3 DNA: TGTGCCAGCAGTGGAATACGGGGGTCACCGTACGAGCAGTACTTC
CDR3 protein: CASSGIRGSPYEQYF

clone size: .
CDR3 length: 16
J gene: TRBJ2-2
D gene: TRBD1
V gene: TRBV7-3
CDR3 DNA: TGTGCCAGCAGCTCGGGGGGACAGGGGACCACCGGGGAGCTGTTTTTT
CDR3 protein: CASSSGGQGTTGELFF

clone size: few
CDR3 length: 17
J gene: TRBJ1-1
D gene: .
V gene: TRBV18
CDR3 DNA: TGTGCCAGCTCACCAAACTCCCGTCGGGGGTGGAACACTGAAGCTTTCTTT
CDR3 protein: CASSPNSRRGWNTEAFF

clone size: .
CDR3 length: 12
J gene: TRBJ2-3
D gene: .
V gene: TRBV9
CDR3 DNA: TGTGCCTCAGGGACTAGCACAGATACGCAGTATTTT
CDR3 protein: CASGTSTDTQYF

clone size: .
CDR3 length: 15
J gene: TRBJ2-2
D gene: TRBD1
V gene: TRBV2
CDR3 DNA: TGTGCCAGCAGTGAGGGACAGGGGTGGGCCGGGGAGCTGTTTTTT
CDR3 protein: CASSEGQGWAGELFF

clone size: .
CDR3 length: 15
J gene: TRBJ2-2
D gene: TRBD1
V gene: TRBV5-1
CDR3 DNA: TGCGCCAGCAGCTTCCGGACAGGCGACACCGGGGAGCTGTTTTTT
CDR3 protein: CASSFRTGDTGELFF

clone size: .
CDR3 length: 15
J gene: TRBJ2-3
D gene: TRBD1
V gene: TRBV10-3
CDR3 DNA: TGTGCCATCGAGGACAGGGAGGCTGGCACAGATACGCAGTATTTT
CDR3 protein: CAIEDREAGTDTQYF

clone size: .
CDR3 length: 15
J gene: TRBJ2-7
D gene: TRBD2
V gene: TRBV7-9
CDR3 DNA: TGTGCCAGCAGCTTAGTGCGGGAGGGGTCCTACGAGCAGTACTTC
CDR3 protein: CASSLVREGSYEQYF

clone size: once
CDR3 length: 16
J gene: TRBJ2-2
D gene: TRBD1
V gene: TRBV27
CDR3 DNA: TGTGCCAGCAGTAAGGGCGGGACAGGAATGGCCGGGGAGCTGTTTTTT
CDR3 protein: CASSKGGTGMAGELFF

clone size: .
CDR3 length: 13
J gene: TRBJ2-5
D gene: .
V gene: TRBV18
CDR3 DNA: TGTGCCAGCTCCGGGGTAGCTCAGGAGACCCAGTACTTC
CDR3 protein: CASSGVAQETQYF

clone size: .
CDR3 length: 14
J gene: TRBJ2-3
D gene: .
V gene: TRBV19
CDR3 DNA: TGTGCCAGTAAATCCTGGGGGCTCACAGATACGCAGTATTTT
CDR3 protein: CASKSWGLTDTQYF

clone size: .
CDR3 length: 13
J gene: TRBJ1-2
D gene: .
V gene: TRBV15
CDR3 DNA: TGTGCCACCAGCCCGCGGACAGCAGATGGCTACACCTTC
CDR3 protein: CATSPRTADGYTF

clone size: .
CDR3 length: 12
J gene: TRBJ1-2
D gene: TRBD1
V gene: TRBV27
CDR3 DNA: TGTGCCAGCGGGACAGGGCTCTATGGCTACACCTTC
CDR3 protein: CASGTGLYGYTF

clone size: .
CDR3 length: 16
J gene: TRBJ2-3
D gene: TRBD1
V gene: TRBV7-3
CDR3 DNA: TGTGCCAGCAGCTTATTACCAGGGGGCGTTATAGATACGCAGTATTTT
CDR3 protein: CASSLLPGGVIDTQYF

clone size: few
CDR3 length: 15
J gene: TRBJ2-7
D gene: .
V gene: TRBV18
CDR3 DNA: TGTGCCAGCTCACCCCCGGCGGTCCTGTCCTACGAGCAGTACTTC
CDR3 protein: CASSPPAVLSYEQYF

clone size: .
CDR3 length: 15
J gene: TRBJ1-5
D gene: .
V gene: TRBV6-5
CDR3 DNA: TGTGCCAGCAGTTCCGGAACAGGAGAAAATCAGCCCCAGCATTTT
CDR3 protein: CASSSGTGENQPQHF

clone size: .
CDR3 length: 14
J gene: TRBJ1-2
D gene: TRBD1
V gene: TRBV10-3
CDR3 DNA: TGTGCATCCAACCGGCAGGGGGAGAACTATGGCTACACCTTC
CDR3 protein: CASNRQGENYGYTF

clone size: .
CDR3 length: 13
J gene: TRBJ2-1
D gene: .
V gene: TRBV27
CDR3 DNA: TGTGCCAGCAGTTCGACAGTGGGTCCGAAGCAGTTCTTC
CDR3 protein: CASSSTVGPKQFF

clone size: .
CDR3 length: 16
J gene: TRBJ2-3
D gene: TRBD1
V gene: TRBV9
CDR3 DNA: TGTGCCAGCAGCGAGGGACAGGGGCTTTCCACAGATACGCAGTATTTT
CDR3 protein: CASSEGQGLSTDTQYF

clone size: .
CDR3 length: 15
J gene: TRBJ1-1
D gene: .
V gene: TRBV15
CDR3 DNA: TGTGCCACCAGCAGGAATGTCGGGGGGGGCACTGAAGCTTTCTTT
CDR3 protein: CATSRNVGGGTEAFF

clone size: .
CDR3 length: 15
J gene: TRBJ2-3
D gene: TRBD2
V gene: TRBV10-2
CDR3 DNA: TGCGCCAGCAGTCGGACTAGCGGGAGGGCAGATACGCAGTATTTT
CDR3 protein: CASSRTSGRADTQYF

clone size: .
CDR3 length: 14
J gene: TRBJ1-2
D gene: .
V gene: TRBV10-1
CDR3 DNA: TGCGCCAGCAGTGCGGAGCGGCAGGGGCTCCGATACACCTTC
CDR3 protein: CASSAERQGLRYTF

clone size: once
CDR3 length: 15
J gene: TRBJ2-3
D gene: TRBD2
V gene: TRBV30
CDR3 DNA: TGTGCCTGGAGTTCCGGGACTAGCGGCACAGATACGCAGTATTTT
CDR3 protein: CAWSSGTSGTDTQYF

clone size: .
CDR3 length: 16
J gene: TRBJ2-3
D gene: TRBD2
V gene: TRBV18
CDR3 DNA: TGTGCCAGCTCACCCGAGTCAGTACTAGCGCCAGATACGCAGTATTTT
CDR3 protein: CASSPESVLAPDTQYF

clone size: .
CDR3 length: 16
J gene: TRBJ1-2
D gene: .
V gene: TRBV5-1
CDR3 DNA: TGCGCCAGCAGCTTCCCACCCCCACTACGGGGAGGGGGCTACACCTTC
CDR3 protein: CASSFPPPLRGGGYTF

clone size: .
CDR3 length: 15
J gene: TRBJ1-4
D gene: TRBD1
V gene: TRBV6-5
CDR3 DNA: TGTGCCAGCATCCCCCAGGGGACAGGGGGAGAAAAACTGTTTTTT
CDR3 protein: CASIPQGTGGEKLFF

clone size: .
CDR3 length: 15
J gene: TRBJ2-2
D gene: .
V gene: TRBV7-3
CDR3 DNA: TGTGCCAGCAGCTTGGGGACATCGAACACCGGGGAGCTGTTTTTT
CDR3 protein: CASSLGTSNTGELFF